This T cell receptor beta chain was sequenced in a study of blood T cell repertoires in COVID-19. Sequenced by immunoSEQ multiplex PCR; TCRdb stores in-frame clones only, minus some. The sample holds about 69,000 clones, 79% seen once. The CDR3 totals 16 residues. V dropped 1 base and J dropped 7; count of bases not matched to a gene: 10. Germline CDR1 and CDR2: SNHLY and FYNNEI. This clonotype was sampled from a human donor in a cohort sampled during active COVID-19. Input material: peripheral blood. The chain couples TRBV2 to TRBJ1-2, with 9 bases lining up with TRBD1. CDR3 amino acids: CASSEVGQGRGAGYTF. CDR3 nucleotides: TGTGCCAGCAGTGAAGTCGGACAGGGGCGAGGTGCTGGCTACACCTTC. Together with reference TRBV2 and TRBJ1-2, the CDR3 gives the full variable domain: EPEVTQTPSHQVTQMGQEVILRCVPISNHLYFYWYRQILGQKVEFLVSFYNNEISEKSEIFDDQFSVERPDGSNFTLKIRSTKLEDSAMYFCASSEVGQGRGAGYTFGSGTRLTVV.